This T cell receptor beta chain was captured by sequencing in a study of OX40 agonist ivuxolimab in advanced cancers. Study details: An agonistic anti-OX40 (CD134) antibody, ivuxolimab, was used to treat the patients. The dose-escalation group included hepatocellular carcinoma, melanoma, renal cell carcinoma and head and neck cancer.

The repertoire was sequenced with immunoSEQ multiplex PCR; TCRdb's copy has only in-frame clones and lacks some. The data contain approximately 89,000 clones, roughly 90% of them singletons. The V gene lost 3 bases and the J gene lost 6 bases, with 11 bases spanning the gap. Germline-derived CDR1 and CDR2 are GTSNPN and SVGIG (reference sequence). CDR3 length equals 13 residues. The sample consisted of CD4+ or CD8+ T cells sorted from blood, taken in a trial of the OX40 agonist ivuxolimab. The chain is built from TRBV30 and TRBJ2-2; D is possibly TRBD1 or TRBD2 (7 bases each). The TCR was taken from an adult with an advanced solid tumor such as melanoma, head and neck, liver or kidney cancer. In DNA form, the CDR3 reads TGTGCCTGGAGGCAGGGGGGGGCCGGGGAGCTGTTTTTT. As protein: CAWRQGGAGELFF.